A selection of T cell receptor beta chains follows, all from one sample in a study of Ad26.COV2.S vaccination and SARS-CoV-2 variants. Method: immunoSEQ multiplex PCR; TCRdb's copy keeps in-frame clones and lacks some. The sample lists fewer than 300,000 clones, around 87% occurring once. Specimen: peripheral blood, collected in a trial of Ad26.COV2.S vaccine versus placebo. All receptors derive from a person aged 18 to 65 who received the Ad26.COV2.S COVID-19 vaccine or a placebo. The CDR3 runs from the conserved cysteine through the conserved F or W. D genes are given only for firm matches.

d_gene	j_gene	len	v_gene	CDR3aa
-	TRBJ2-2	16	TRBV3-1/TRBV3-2	CASSQRRDGNTGELFF
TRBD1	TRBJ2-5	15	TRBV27	CASSPHLQGKETQYF
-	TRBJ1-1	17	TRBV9	CASSARGHRSMNTEAFF
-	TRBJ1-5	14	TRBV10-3	CAISDRTDNQPQHF
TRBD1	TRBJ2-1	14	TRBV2	CASGTGGIVDEQFF
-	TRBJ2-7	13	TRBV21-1	CASSKRRTYEQYF
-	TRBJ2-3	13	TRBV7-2	CASSPGQPDTQYF
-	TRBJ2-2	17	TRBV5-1	CASSATLGLTNTGELFF
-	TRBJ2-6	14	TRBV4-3	CASSQEASPNVLTF
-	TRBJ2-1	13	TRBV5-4	CANSLGYGVEQFF
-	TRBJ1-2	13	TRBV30	CAWSVGTGRGYTF
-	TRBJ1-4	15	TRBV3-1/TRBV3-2	CASSQALGHQEKLFF
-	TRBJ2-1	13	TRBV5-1	CASGQGYSDEQFF
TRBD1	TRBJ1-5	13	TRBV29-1	CSVGEQGSQPQHF
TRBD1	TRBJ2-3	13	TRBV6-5	CASRDRGLDTQYF
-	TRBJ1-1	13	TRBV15	CATSGRIGTEAFF
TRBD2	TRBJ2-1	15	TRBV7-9	CASSLWGGSLNEQFF
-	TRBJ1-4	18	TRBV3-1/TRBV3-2	CASSQVGGVAPTNEKLFF